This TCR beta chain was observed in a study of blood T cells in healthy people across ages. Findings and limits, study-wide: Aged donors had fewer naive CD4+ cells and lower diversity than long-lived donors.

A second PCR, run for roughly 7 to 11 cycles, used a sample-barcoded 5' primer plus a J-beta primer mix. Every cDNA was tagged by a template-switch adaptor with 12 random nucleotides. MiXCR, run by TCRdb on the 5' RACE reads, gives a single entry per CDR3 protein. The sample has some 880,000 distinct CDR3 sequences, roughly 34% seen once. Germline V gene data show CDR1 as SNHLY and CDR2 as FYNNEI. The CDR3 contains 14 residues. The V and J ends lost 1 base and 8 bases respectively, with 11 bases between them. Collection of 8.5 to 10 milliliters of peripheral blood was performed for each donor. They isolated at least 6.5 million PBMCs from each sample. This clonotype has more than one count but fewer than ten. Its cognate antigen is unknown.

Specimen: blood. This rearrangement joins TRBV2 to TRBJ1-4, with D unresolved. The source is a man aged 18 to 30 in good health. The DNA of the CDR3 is TGTGCCAGCAGTGAAGTTAGGGTAGGCGAAAAACTGTTTTTT. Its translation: CASSEVRVGEKLFF.